This TCR beta chain came from a study of blood T cell repertoires in COVID-19. The wider study: From the United States, Italy and Spain came samples of acute and convalescent COVID-19. Sample material is recorded as cDNA or gDNA derived from T cells, B-cell-depleted T cells, or PBMCs.

V was shortened by 5 bases and J by 6 bases, with 13 bases between the two germline ends. The CDR3 is made up of 13 amino acids. CDR1 is LGHNT, CDR2 FRNRAP, per germline. In the original analysis: Estimation of nucleated cell counts was performed using reference gene primer amplification. Using immunoSEQ multiplex PCR, the repertoire was profiled, and TCRdb retains in-frame clones only, with some absent. The V and J calls and the clone size are those of that table, but D and trimming were determined from the DNA. The table lists some 200,000 clones, around 87% of them singletons. Sequencing used peripheral blood. The chain couples TRBV12-5 to TRBJ1-1; D is perhaps TRBD1 (5 bases). This receptor was obtained from a man between 18 and 35 years old with active or convalescent COVID-19. CDR3 residues: CASGTDSGAEAFF. CDR3 sequence (DNA): TGTGCTAGTGGTACCGACTCGGGGGCTGAAGCTTTCTTT.